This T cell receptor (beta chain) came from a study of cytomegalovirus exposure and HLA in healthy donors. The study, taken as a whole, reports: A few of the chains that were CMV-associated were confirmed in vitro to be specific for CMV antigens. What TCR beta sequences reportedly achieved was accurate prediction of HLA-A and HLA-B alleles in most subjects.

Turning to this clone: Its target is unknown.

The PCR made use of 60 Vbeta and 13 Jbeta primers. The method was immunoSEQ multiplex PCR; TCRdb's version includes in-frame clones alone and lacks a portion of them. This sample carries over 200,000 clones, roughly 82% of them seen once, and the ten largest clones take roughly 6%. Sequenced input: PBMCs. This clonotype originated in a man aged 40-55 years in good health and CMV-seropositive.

The CDR3 is CASSADLGTGHNEQFF. CDR3 DNA: TGTGCCAGCAGTGCGGATCTCGGGACAGGGCACAATGAGCAGTTCTTC. The rearrangement uses TRBV25-1 and TRBJ2-1; 9 positions agree with TRBD1. The ends lost 4 bases at V and 5 bases at J; junction bases unmatched: 9. The CDR3 loop spans 16 amino acids. Germline V gives CDR1 MGHDK, CDR2 SYGVNS.